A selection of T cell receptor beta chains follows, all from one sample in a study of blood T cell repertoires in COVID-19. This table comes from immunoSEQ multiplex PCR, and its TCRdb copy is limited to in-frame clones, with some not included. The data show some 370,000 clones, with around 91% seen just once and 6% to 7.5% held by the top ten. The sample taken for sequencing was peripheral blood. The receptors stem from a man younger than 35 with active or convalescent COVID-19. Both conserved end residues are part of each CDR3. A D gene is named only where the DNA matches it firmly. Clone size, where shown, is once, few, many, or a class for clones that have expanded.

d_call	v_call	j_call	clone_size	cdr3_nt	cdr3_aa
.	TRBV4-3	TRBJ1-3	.	TGCGCCAGCAGCCAAGATTCTCAGGAATTTAGTTCAGGAAACACCATATATTTT	CASSQDSQEFSSGNTIYF
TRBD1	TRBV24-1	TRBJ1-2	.	TGTGCCACCAGTGCCACCCGGGGACAGGAAAATTATGGCTACACCTTC	CATSATRGQENYGYTF
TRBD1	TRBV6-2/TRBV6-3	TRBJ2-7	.	TGTGCCAGCAGTGCTTTAACAGGGGTCAGAGAGCAGTACTTC	CASSALTGVREQYF
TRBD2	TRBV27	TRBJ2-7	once	TGTGCCAGCAGCTTTGGGACTAACTACGAGCAGTACTTC	CASSFGTNYEQYF
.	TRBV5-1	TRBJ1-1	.	TGCGCCAGCAGCCCGGCGAGGAACATGAACACTGAAGCTTTCTTT	CASSPARNMNTEAFF
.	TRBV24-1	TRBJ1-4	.	TGTGCCACCAGTGCAGGGCACAGTGAAAAACTGTTTTTT	CATSAGHSEKLFF
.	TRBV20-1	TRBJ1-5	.	TGCAGTGCTTCCGAGGGTCAGCCCCAGCATTTT	CSASEGQPQHF
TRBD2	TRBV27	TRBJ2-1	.	TGTGCCAGCAGTCCCAGACTAGCGAAGTACAATGAGCAGTTCTTC	CASSPRLAKYNEQFF
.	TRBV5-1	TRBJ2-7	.	TGCGCCAGCAGGCGGGCGCGGGACGAGCAGTACTTC	CASRRARDEQYF
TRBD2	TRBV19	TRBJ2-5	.	TGTGCCAGTAGTATATGTCTAGCGGGGAGAAGCCAAGAGACCCAGTACTTC	CASSICLAGRSQETQYF
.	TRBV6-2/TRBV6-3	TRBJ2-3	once	TGTGCCAGCAGTTACTCAACCGGGACAGATACGCAGTATTTT	CASSYSTGTDTQYF
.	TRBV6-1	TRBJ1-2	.	TGTGCCAGCAGTGAGGGACATTATGGCTACACCTTC	CASSEGHYGYTF
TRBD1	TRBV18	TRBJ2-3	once	TGTGCCAGCTCACCGGACAGGGTTAGTACAGATACGCAGTATTTT	CASSPDRVSTDTQYF
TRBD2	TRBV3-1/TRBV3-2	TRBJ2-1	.	TGTGCCAGCAGCCAGGGACTAGCGGGGGGCAATGAGCAGTTCTTC	CASSQGLAGGNEQFF
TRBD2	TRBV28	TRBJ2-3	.	TGTGCCAGCAGTCCACCCCCCCGGACTAGCGGGGGATCTAGCACAGATACGCAGTATTTT	CASSPPPRTSGGSSTDTQYF
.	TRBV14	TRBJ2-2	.	TGTGCCAGCAGCCAAGAGGGGCGGATGGTCGGGGAGCTGTTTTTT	CASSQEGRMVGELFF
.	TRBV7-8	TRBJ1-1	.	TGTGCCAGCAGCTTATGGGGCGGGACGAACACTGAAGCTTTCTTT	CASSLWGGTNTEAFF
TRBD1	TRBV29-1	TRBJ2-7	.	TGCAGCGCTGGACAGGGGGAGGTCTACGAGCAGTACTTC	CSAGQGEVYEQYF
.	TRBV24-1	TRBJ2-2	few	TGTGCCACCAGTAGGACAGGGAGGGCGAACACCGGGGAGCTGTTTTTT	CATSRTGRANTGELFF
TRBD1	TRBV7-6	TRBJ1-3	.	TGTGCCAGCAGCTTACTTAGTTCAGGGGGCGGAAACACCATATATTTT	CASSLLSSGGGNTIYF
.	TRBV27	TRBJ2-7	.	TGTGCCAGCAGTTCGGGGGGCAGCTCCTACGAGCAGTACTTC	CASSSGGSSYEQYF
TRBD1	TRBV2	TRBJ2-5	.	TGTGCCAGCAGACAGGGGTACCAAGAGACCCAGTACTTC	CASRQGYQETQYF
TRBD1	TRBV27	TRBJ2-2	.	TGTGCCAGCAGTTTTAGGGGACAGGGATACACCGGGGAGCTGTTTTTT	CASSFRGQGYTGELFF
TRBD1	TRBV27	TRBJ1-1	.	TGTGCCAGCGCAGACGGGACAGCGAACACTGAAGCTTTCTTT	CASADGTANTEAFF
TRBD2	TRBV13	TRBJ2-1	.	TGTGCCAGCAGCCCAGGGACTAGCGCGCGATCCTACAATGAGCAGTTCTTC	CASSPGTSARSYNEQFF
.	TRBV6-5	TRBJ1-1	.	TGTGCCGGCCGCCTGGGCACGTTAGAAAGTGAAGCTTTCTTT	CAGRLGTLESEAFF
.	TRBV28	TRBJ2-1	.	TGTGCCAGCAGGACCGGGAATGAGCAGTTCTTC	CASRTGNEQFF
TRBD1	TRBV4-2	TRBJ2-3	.	TGTGCCAGCAGCCAAGCTCGTACCGGGACAGGGGTCACAGATACGCAGTATTTT	CASSQARTGTGVTDTQYF
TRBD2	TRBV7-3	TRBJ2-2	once	TGTGCCAGCAGCCCCTTTTTGATAGCGGGAGGAGCCGGGGAGCTGTTTTTT	CASSPFLIAGGAGELFF
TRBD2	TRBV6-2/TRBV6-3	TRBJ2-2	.	TGTGCCAGCAGCGAGGGACTAGCGGCCGGGGAGCTGTTTTTT	CASSEGLAAGELFF
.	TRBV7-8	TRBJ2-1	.	TGTGCCGTACGGAGGGAATCTACCTACAATGAGCAGTTCTTC	CAVRRESTYNEQFF
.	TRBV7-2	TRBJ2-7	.	TGTGCCAGCAGCCGTGGGGGGACTCCCGCCTACGAGCAGTACTTC	CASSRGGTPAYEQYF
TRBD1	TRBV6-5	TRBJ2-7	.	TGTGCCAGCAGGGGACAGGGGGCTGTGCAGTACTTC	CASRGQGAVQYF
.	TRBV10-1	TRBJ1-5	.	TGCGCCAGCAGTGGGGAAGGGGTCAATCAGCCCCAGCATTTT	CASSGEGVNQPQHF
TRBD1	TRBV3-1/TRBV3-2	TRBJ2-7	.	TGTGCCAGCAGCCTGACTCCGGGACAGGGGAGCTCCTACGAGCAGTACTTC	CASSLTPGQGSSYEQYF
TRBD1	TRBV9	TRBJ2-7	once	TGTGCCAGCAGCGTAGGGGACAGAGGCTCCTACGAGCAGTACTTC	CASSVGDRGSYEQYF
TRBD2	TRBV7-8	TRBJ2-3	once	TGTGCCAGCAGCGTGACTAGCGGACGGGTGGATACGCAGTATTTT	CASSVTSGRVDTQYF
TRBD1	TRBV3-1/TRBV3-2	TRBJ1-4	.	TGTGCCAGCAGCCCTACGACCGGGACAGGGGATATGTCCGGTAATGAAAAACTGTTTTTT	CASSPTTGTGDMSGNEKLFF
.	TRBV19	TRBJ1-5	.	TGTGCCAGTAGTAGCGCCCTGAGCAGGTCAAATCAGCCCCAGCATTTT	CASSSALSRSNQPQHF
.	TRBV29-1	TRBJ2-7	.	TGCAGCGTTGGCAGCTACGAGCAGTACTTC	CSVGSYEQYF
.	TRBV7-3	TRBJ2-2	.	TGTGCCAGCAGCTTAATAAGCAACACCGGGGAGCTGTTTTTT	CASSLISNTGELFF